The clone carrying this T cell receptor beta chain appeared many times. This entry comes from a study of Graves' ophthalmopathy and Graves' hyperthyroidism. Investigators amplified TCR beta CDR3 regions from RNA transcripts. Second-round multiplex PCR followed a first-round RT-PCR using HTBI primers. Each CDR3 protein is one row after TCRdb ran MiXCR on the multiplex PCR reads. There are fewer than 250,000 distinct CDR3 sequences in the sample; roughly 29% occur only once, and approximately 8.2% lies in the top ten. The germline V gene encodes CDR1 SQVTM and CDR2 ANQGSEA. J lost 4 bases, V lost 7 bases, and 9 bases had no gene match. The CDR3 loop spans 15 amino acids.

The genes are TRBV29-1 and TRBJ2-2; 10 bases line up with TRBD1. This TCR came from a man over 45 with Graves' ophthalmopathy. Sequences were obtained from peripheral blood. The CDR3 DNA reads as TGCAGCGCTAACCCCGGGACAGGGGTCACCGGGGAGCTGTTTTTT. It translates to CSANPGTGVTGELFF.